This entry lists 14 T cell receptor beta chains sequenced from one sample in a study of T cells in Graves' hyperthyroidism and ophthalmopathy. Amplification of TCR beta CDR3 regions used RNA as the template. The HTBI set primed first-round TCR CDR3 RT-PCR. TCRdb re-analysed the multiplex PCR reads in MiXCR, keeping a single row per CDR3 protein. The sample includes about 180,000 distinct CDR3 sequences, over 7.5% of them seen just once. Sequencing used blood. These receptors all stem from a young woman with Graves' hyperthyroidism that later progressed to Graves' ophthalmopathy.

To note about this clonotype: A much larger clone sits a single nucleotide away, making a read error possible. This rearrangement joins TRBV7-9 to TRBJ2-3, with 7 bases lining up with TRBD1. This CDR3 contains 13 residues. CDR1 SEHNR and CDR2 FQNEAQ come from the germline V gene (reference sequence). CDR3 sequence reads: CAGSSTGTDTQYF. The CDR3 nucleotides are TGTGCCGGCAGCTCGACAGGGACAGATACGCAGTATTTT.

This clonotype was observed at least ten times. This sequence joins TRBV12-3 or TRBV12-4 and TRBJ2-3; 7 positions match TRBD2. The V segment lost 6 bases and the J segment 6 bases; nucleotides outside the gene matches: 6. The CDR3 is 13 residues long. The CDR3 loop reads CASRPLALDTQYF. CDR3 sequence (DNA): TGTGCCAGCAGGCCACTAGCGTTGGATACGCAGTATTTT.

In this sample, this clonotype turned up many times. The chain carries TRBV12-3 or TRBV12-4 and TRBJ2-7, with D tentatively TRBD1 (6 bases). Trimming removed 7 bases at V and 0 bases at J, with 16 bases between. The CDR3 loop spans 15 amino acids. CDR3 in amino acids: CASTAPDSYSYEQYF. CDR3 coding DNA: TGTGCCAGCACCGCCCCGGACAGCTACTCCTACGAGCAGTACTTC.

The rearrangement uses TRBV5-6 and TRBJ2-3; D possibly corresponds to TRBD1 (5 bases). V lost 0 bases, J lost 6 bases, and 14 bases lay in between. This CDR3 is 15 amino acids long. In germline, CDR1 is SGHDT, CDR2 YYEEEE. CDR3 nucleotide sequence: TGTGCCAGCAGCTTGGTTGGGGCCAGTCGGGATACGCAGTATTTT. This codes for CASSLVGASRDTQYF.

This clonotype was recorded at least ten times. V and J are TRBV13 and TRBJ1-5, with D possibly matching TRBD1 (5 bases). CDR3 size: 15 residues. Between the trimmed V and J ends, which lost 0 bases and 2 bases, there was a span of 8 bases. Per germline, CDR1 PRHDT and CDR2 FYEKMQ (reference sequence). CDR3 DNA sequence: TGTGCCAGCAGCTTAGGGGGGGATGGCAATCAGCCCCAGCATTTT. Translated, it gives CASSLGGDGNQPQHF. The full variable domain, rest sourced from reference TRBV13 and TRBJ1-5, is AAGVIQSPRHLIKEKRETATLKCYPIPRHDTVYWYQQGPGQDPQFLISFYEKMQSDKGSIPDRFSAQQFSDYHSELNMSSLELGDSALYFCASSLGGDGNQPQHFGDGTRLSIL.

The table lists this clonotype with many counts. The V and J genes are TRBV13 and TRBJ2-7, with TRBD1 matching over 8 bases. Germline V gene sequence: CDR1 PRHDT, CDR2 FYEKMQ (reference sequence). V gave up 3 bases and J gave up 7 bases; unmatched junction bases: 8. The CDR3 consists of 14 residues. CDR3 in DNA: TGTGCCAGCAGCTTGGGACAGGACGGGCGAGAGCAGTACTTC. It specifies CASSLGQDGREQYF.

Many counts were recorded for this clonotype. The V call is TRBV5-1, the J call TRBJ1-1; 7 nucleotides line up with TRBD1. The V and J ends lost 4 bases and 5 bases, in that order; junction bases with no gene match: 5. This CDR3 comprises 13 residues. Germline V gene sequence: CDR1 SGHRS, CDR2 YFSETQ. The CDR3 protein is CASSEGARTEAFF. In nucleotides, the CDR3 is TGCGCCAGCAGCGAGGGGGCAAGGACTGAAGCTTTCTTT. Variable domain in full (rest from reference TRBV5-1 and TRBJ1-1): KAGVTQTPRYLIKTRGQQVTLSCSPISGHRSVSWYQQTPGQGLQFLFEYFSETQRNKGNFPGRFSGRQFSNSRSEMNVSTLELGDSALYLCASSEGARTEAFFGQGTRLTVV.

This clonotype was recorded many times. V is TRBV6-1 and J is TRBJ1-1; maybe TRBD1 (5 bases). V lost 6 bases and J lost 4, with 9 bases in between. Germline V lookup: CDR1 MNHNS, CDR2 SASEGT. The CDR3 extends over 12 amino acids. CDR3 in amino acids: CASSGHPTEAFF. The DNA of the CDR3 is TGTGCCAGCAGCGGACACCCCACTGAAGCTTTCTTT.

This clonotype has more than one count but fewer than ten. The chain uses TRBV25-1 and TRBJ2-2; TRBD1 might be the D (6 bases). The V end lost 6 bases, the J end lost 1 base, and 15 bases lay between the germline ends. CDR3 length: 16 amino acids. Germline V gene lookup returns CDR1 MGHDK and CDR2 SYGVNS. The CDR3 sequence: CASSKTGSRNTGELFF. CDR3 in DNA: TGTGCCAGCAGCAAAACAGGGTCAAGGAACACCGGGGAGCTGTTTTTT.

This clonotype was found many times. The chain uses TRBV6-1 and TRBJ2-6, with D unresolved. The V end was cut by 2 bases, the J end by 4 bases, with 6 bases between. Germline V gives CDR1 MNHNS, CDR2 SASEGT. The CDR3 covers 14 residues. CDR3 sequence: CASSERGGANVLTF. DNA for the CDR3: TGTGCCAGCAGTGAAAGAGGAGGGGCCAACGTCCTGACTTTC.

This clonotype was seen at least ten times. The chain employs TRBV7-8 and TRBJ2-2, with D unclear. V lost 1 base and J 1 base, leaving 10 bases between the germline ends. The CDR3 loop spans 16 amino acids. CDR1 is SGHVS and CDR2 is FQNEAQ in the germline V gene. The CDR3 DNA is TGTGCCAGCAGCTTAGGTGGATACTTGAACACCGGGGAGCTGTTTTTT. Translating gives CASSLGGYLNTGELFF. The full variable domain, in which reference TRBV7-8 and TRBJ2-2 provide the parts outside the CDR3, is GAGVSQSPRYKVAKRGQDVALRCDPISGHVSLFWYQQALGQGPEFLTYFQNEAQLDKSGLPSDRFFAERPEGSVSTLKIQRTQQEDSAVYLCASSLGGYLNTGELFFGEGSRLTVL.

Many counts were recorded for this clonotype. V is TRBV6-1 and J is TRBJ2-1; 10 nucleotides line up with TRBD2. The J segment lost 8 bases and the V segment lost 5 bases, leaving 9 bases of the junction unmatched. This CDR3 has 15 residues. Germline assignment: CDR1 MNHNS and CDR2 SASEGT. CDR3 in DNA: TGTGCCAGCAGTCTAGCGGGAGTGAGAGGAGATGAGCAGTTCTTC. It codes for CASSLAGVRGDEQFF.

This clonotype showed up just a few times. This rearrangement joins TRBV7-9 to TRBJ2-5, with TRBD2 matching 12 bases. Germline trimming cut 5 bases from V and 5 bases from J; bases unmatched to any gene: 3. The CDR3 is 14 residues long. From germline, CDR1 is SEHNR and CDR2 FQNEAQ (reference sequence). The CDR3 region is CASSPSGRAETQYF. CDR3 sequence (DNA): TGTGCCAGCAGCCCTAGCGGGAGGGCCGAGACCCAGTACTTC.

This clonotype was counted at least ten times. The CDR3 here is CASDGGGAGNTIYF. The CDR3 nucleotides read TGTGCCTCAGACGGCGGGGGTGCTGGAAACACCATATATTTT. The gene calls are TRBV30 and TRBJ1-3, with D perhaps matching TRBD1 (5 bases). Looked up from germline, CDR1 is GTSNPN and CDR2 is SVGIG (reference sequence). V lost 7 bases to trimming and J lost 2 bases, with 15 bases between them. The CDR3 runs to 14 residues.